This T cell receptor (beta chain) was sequenced for a study of T cells in Graves' hyperthyroidism and ophthalmopathy. Study-wide background: Peripheral blood specimens were obtained at initial diagnosis, prior to any treatment.

After removal of 5 bases from V and 0 bases from J, the junction contained 3 bases not matched to a gene. From germline, CDR1 is LNHDA and CDR2 SQIVND (reference sequence). This CDR3 has 15 residues. Study findings and constraints: Among clonotypes expanded in thyroid above 0.001, most were also found in blood.

Amplification of TCR beta CDR3 regions was performed using RNA transcripts as template. The HTBI primer set drove a first-round RT-PCR of the TCR CDR3. TCRdb processed the multiplex PCR reads anew with MiXCR; each CDR3 protein has one entry. The sample yields about 400,000 distinct CDR3 sequences, 14% to 15% seen once. Diagnoses were established using clinical symptoms, serum thyroxine and TRAb, thyroid ultrasound and orbital computed tomography. With regard to this clonotype: The antigen is undetermined.

The sequence was collected from a woman aged 30 to 39 with Graves' hyperthyroidism. The sample comprised blood. This chain uses TRBV19 with TRBJ2-2, with 7 bases aligning to TRBD1. CDR3 loop: CASSRDSANTGELFF. The CDR3 region has the DNA TGTGCCAGTAGTCGGGACAGCGCGAACACCGGGGAGCTGTTTTTT.